This T cell receptor (beta chain) was recovered during a study of T cells expressing NK-cell markers. The germline CDR1 and CDR2 sequences are MNHEY and SVGEGT. CDR3 length equals 15 residues. As concerns this clonotype: Its antigen is not identified.

Study-level points and caveats: Of the CD8+ T cells in roughly 6 donors, roughly 1.0-7.0% belonged to dominant NKG2C+ clonotypes.

TCRdb reanalyzed the 5' RACE reads and collapses them to one entry per CDR3 protein, without DNA. Its table lists approximately 440,000 distinct CDR3 sequences. The chain has TRBV6-2 or TRBV6-3 and TRBJ1-5; TCRdb gives TRBD1 as the D gene, but with no DNA this cannot be confirmed. The source material was blood T cells: a sorted CD56 or NKG2C T cell subset, CD4+ or CD8+ T cells, or bulk PBMC T cells (not recorded which). This receptor was identified in a woman aged 45-59 years in good health. CDR3 region: CASSGGTGGHQPQHF.